A selection of T cell receptor beta chains follows, all from one sample in a study of blood T cell repertoires in COVID-19. Clones were sequenced by immunoSEQ multiplex PCR, and TCRdb holds only the in-frame ones, with some missing. The data show tens of thousands of clones, around 92% seen once. Sequences were obtained from peripheral blood. The receptor set was obtained from a woman of 80 years or more with acute or convalescent COVID-19. The CDR3 runs from the conserved cysteine through the conserved F or W. The D gene is left open where the match is weak. Some rows have no size entry. The others give once, few or many, or a class for an expanded clone.

TRBV2	-	-	TRBJ1-2	CASSEGPVPGYTF	TGTGCCAGCAGTGAAGGGCCAGTACCTGGCTACACCTTC
TRBV6-6	-	-	TRBJ2-1	CASRVAVGNEQFF	TGTGCCAGCAGAGTAGCGGTAGGAAATGAGCAGTTCTTC
TRBV4-2	-	-	TRBJ1-1	CASSQEGQGDTEAFF	TGTGCCAGCAGCCAAGAGGGGCAGGGTGACACTGAAGCTTTCTTT
TRBV5-4	TRBD1	-	TRBJ2-1	CASSGRDREYNEQFF	TGTGCCAGCAGCGGCCGGGACAGGGAGTACAATGAGCAGTTCTTC
TRBV5-1	TRBD1	-	TRBJ1-2	CASSLGQGPYYGYTF	TGCGCCAGCAGCTTGGGACAGGGGCCCTACTATGGCTACACCTTC
TRBV5-1	TRBD1	-	TRBJ1-2	CASSHGRGQGGGYTF	TGCGCCAGCAGCCACGGGCGGGGACAGGGAGGTGGCTACACCTTC
TRBV29-1	TRBD1	-	TRBJ2-3	CSVPTGGSTDTQYF	TGCAGCGTTCCGACAGGGGGGAGCACAGATACGCAGTATTTT
TRBV3-1/TRBV3-2	-	-	TRBJ1-2	CASSRTGIYGYTF	TGTGCCAGCAGCCGTACAGGGATCTATGGCTACACCTTC
TRBV27	TRBD2	-	TRBJ2-1	CASSFGGGAGEQFF	TGTGCCAGCAGTTTCGGCGGGGGGGCCGGTGAGCAGTTCTTC
TRBV4-1	TRBD2	-	TRBJ2-5	CASSQSSGGGETQYF	TGCGCCAGCAGCCAATCTAGCGGGGGCGGGGAGACCCAGTACTTC
TRBV2	-	-	TRBJ2-1	CASSEMIGGYNEQFF	TGTGCCAGCAGTGAAATGATAGGGGGCTACAATGAGCAGTTCTTC
TRBV7-3	-	-	TRBJ2-1	CASSLSRGSYNEQFF	TGTGCCAGCAGCTTAAGCAGGGGATCCTACAATGAGCAGTTCTTC
TRBV11-3	-	-	TRBJ2-2	CASSANRVGELFF	TGTGCCAGCAGCGCAAACAGGGTTGGGGAGCTGTTTTTT
TRBV7-4	-	-	TRBJ2-7	CASSPTRQYF	TGTGCCAGCAGCCCCACACGGCAGTACTTC
TRBV5-1	-	-	TRBJ2-6	CASTTAGAKTGANVLTF	TGCGCCAGCACCACCGCGGGGGCAAAGACTGGGGCCAACGTCCTGACTTTC
TRBV6-2/TRBV6-3	TRBD1	once	TRBJ2-3	CASSYGGTGGFDTQYF	TGTGCCAGCAGTTACGGAGGGACAGGGGGTTTTGATACGCAGTATTTT
TRBV29-1	TRBD1	-	TRBJ1-4	CSVARTGANEKLFF	TGCAGCGTTGCGCGGACAGGGGCTAATGAAAAACTGTTTTTT
TRBV6-5	TRBD1	-	TRBJ1-2	CASSSHGQGYGYTF	TGTGCCAGCAGTTCTCATGGACAGGGCTATGGCTACACCTTC
TRBV15	TRBD1	-	TRBJ1-1	CATSKTGVEAFF	TGTGCCACCAGCAAAACAGGGGTTGAAGCTTTCTTT
TRBV7-8	TRBD2	-	TRBJ2-5	CASSLPQTSGTSQETQYF	TGTGCCAGCAGCCTACCCCAGACTAGCGGGACCAGCCAAGAGACCCAGTACTTC
TRBV5-1	TRBD2	-	TRBJ2-7	CASSLEAGTYEQYF	TGCGCCAGCAGCTTAGAAGCGGGAACCTACGAGCAGTACTTC
TRBV6-2/TRBV6-3	TRBD1	-	TRBJ1-5	CASSSSGTGRGYQPQHF	TGTGCCAGCAGTTCATCCGGGACAGGGAGAGGTTATCAGCCCCAGCATTTT
TRBV6-5	TRBD1	-	TRBJ1-1	CASSYRQGSQGTEAFF	TGTGCCAGCAGTTACAGACAGGGAAGCCAGGGAACTGAAGCTTTCTTT
TRBV5-4	TRBD1	-	TRBJ1-4	CASSLAVGTENEKLFF	TGTGCCAGCAGCTTGGCGGTAGGGACAGAAAATGAAAAACTGTTTTTT
TRBV5-1	TRBD1	-	TRBJ2-1	CASSLTGENNEQFF	TGCGCCAGCAGCTTGACAGGGGAAAACAATGAGCAGTTCTTC
TRBV11-2	TRBD1	few	TRBJ1-1	CASSLATGLGEAFF	TGTGCCAGCAGCTTAGCGACAGGGCTAGGGGAAGCTTTCTTT
TRBV19	-	-	TRBJ2-2	CASSIGARQTGELFF	TGTGCCAGTAGTATAGGGGCCCGCCAGACCGGGGAGCTGTTTTTT
TRBV5-1	TRBD1	once	TRBJ2-7	CASSFTPRDRVSVRSYEQYF	TGCGCCAGCAGCTTCACACCCCGGGACAGGGTTTCAGTTCGTTCCTACGAGCAGTACTTC
TRBV7-2	TRBD1	-	TRBJ2-3	CASSLLRTGSYTDTQYF	TGTGCCAGCAGCTTGCTAAGGACAGGATCCTACACAGATACGCAGTATTTT
TRBV6-1	-	-	TRBJ1-1	CASTERAVRILPMNTEAFF	TGTGCCAGCACTGAGCGGGCAGTACGGATCCTACCGATGAACACTGAAGCTTTCTTT
TRBV7-2	-	-	TRBJ1-1	CASSYAGVENTEAFF	TGTGCCAGCAGCTACGCGGGGGTGGAGAACACTGAAGCTTTCTTT
TRBV29-1	-	-	TRBJ2-3	CSVDVPGVTDTQYF	TGCAGCGTCGACGTTCCGGGGGTTACGGATACGCAGTATTTT
TRBV27	TRBD1	-	TRBJ2-5	CASSDRGQETQYF	TGTGCCAGCTCCGACAGGGGACAAGAGACCCAGTACTTC
TRBV7-2	TRBD2	-	TRBJ2-3	CASSLNRPGSGGPTDTQYF	TGTGCCAGCAGCTTAAACCGGCCGGGGTCGGGGGGGCCCACAGATACGCAGTATTTT
TRBV5-1	-	once	TRBJ1-1	CASSAEGRAFF	TGCGCCAGCAGCGCCGAGGGGAGGGCTTTCTTT
TRBV5-8	-	-	TRBJ2-7	CASSLTRPRFRQDEQYF	TGTGCCAGCAGCTTGACCCGCCCCAGGTTTCGTCAGGACGAGCAGTACTTC
TRBV18	-	-	TRBJ1-4	CASSPRGTLEKLFF	TGTGCCAGCTCACCCAGAGGGACACTTGAAAAACTGTTTTTT
TRBV2	-	-	TRBJ2-1	CASAPRSGEQFF	TGTGCCAGCGCCCCACGGAGTGGTGAGCAGTTCTTC
TRBV10-2	-	-	TRBJ2-1	CASSSGSASYNEQFF	TGCGCCAGCAGCTCCGGGAGCGCTTCCTACAATGAGCAGTTCTTC
TRBV3-1/TRBV3-2	-	-	TRBJ1-2	CASSQTNYGYTF	TGTGCCAGCAGCCAGACAAACTATGGCTACACCTTC
TRBV28	-	-	TRBJ1-4	CASSYLDLDRKDEKLFF	TGTGCCAGCAGTTACTTAGACCTGGACAGAAAAGATGAAAAACTGTTTTTT
TRBV7-3	TRBD2	-	TRBJ2-3	CASSKTSTSTDTQYF	TGTGCCAGCAGCAAGACTAGCACTAGCACAGATACGCAGTATTTT
TRBV29-1	-	-	TRBJ2-3	CSTQTGTDTQYF	TGCAGCACCCAGACAGGCACAGATACGCAGTATTTT
TRBV7-2	-	-	TRBJ1-1	CASSFYPGANTEAFF	TGTGCCAGCAGCTTTTACCCGGGAGCGAACACTGAAGCTTTCTTT
TRBV7-9	-	once	TRBJ2-5	CASSSVQETQYF	TGTGCCAGCAGCTCGGTACAAGAGACCCAGTACTTC
TRBV29-1	-	once	TRBJ1-1	CSVSGGITEAFF	TGCAGCGTTTCGGGGGGGATCACTGAAGCTTTCTTT
TRBV2	TRBD1	once	TRBJ1-1	CAIRRQGAAEAFF	TGTGCCATTCGTCGACAGGGGGCTGCTGAAGCTTTCTTT
TRBV19	TRBD1	-	TRBJ1-1	CASSIDRRTGGMAGSEAFF	TGTGCCAGTAGTATAGATCGGAGAACAGGGGGAATGGCTGGGTCTGAAGCTTTCTTT
TRBV6-2/TRBV6-3	-	-	TRBJ1-5	CASSPRGGAINQPQHF	TGTGCCAGCAGCCCCCGAGGGGGGGCCATCAATCAGCCCCAGCATTTT
TRBV19	TRBD1	once	TRBJ1-2	CASSIPGTGNYGYTF	TGTGCCAGTAGTATACCCGGGACAGGGAACTATGGCTACACCTTC
TRBV30	TRBD1	-	TRBJ1-5	CACAQGARGGNQPQHF	TGTGCCTGTGCACAGGGGGCGCGAGGGGGGAATCAGCCCCAGCATTTT
TRBV29-1	TRBD1	-	TRBJ2-3	CSVGQGGDTQYF	TGCAGCGTGGGACAGGGGGGAGATACGCAGTATTTT
TRBV30	-	-	TRBJ1-6	CAWSGGGAVGNSPLHF	TGTGCCTGGAGTGGGGGGGGAGCTGTGGGGAATTCACCCCTCCACTTT
TRBV5-1	TRBD2	-	TRBJ2-5	CASSRPGLAGEQKETQYF	TGCGCCAGCAGCCGTCCGGGACTAGCGGGGGAACAAAAAGAGACCCAGTACTTC
TRBV12-3/TRBV12-4	-	-	TRBJ2-1	CASSLGHYNEQFF	TGTGCCAGCAGTTTAGGTCACTACAATGAGCAGTTCTTC
TRBV18	TRBD1	-	TRBJ1-2	CASTGGSLDGYTF	TGTGCCAGCACAGGGGGGTCGTTGGATGGCTACACCTTC
TRBV7-9	-	-	TRBJ1-4	CASSSPPHLGAANEKLFF	TGTGCCAGCAGCTCCCCTCCCCACTTAGGGGCGGCTAATGAAAAACTGTTTTTT
TRBV5-1	-	-	TRBJ2-5	CASSWIAGLRGETQYF	TGCGCCAGCAGCTGGATTGCGGGCCTCAGAGGAGAGACCCAGTACTTC
TRBV6-6	-	once	TRBJ1-6	CASSESSYNSPLHF	TGTGCCAGCAGTGAGAGCTCCTATAATTCACCCCTCCACTTT